This T cell receptor beta chain was profiled in a study of T cell responses to AZD1222 COVID-19 vaccine. The protocol was immunoSEQ multiplex PCR, while the TCRdb copy is restricted to in-frame clones and leaves out a portion. The sample has roughly 120,000 clones, over 75% seen once. Remarks on this clone: What it binds is not known.

V was cut by 3 bases and J by 3 bases, with 8 bases left in between. Germline V gene lookup returns CDR1 LNHDA and CDR2 SQIVND (reference sequence). The CDR3 is 14 amino acids. Overall study results and limits: Just 5 to 7 AZD1222 recipients tested seropositive at baseline. Per reports, nearly half of all spike-specific TCRs target regions that are unmutated in variants. Dominant CD4 TCR responses targeted spike regions 160-218 and 743-854. White British people made up most donors, females outnumbered males, and clonal diversity was possibly underestimated.

This specimen was peripheral blood, taken on day 0 of AZD1222 vaccination. The chain employs TRBV19 and TRBJ1-4; D call uncertain. This TCR derives from an adult in good health. As DNA, the CDR3 is TGTGCCAGTAGTATCCTAGGACCTAATGAAAAACTGTTTTTT. Protein sequence: CASSILGPNEKLFF.